This T cell receptor beta chain was profiled in a study of CD8 T cells in ankylosing spondylitis. A quantitative 5'-RACE method, one with molecular barcodes, was used to make TCR beta libraries. From the 5' RACE reads, TCRdb called clonotypes with MiXCR, one entry per CDR3 protein. The sample has fewer than 750,000 distinct CDR3 sequences; 15% to 20% are singletons. This clonotype turned up a few times. Its antigen is not identified. Study-wide points: Before this, some motif variants had been reported in reactive arthritis synovial fluid and blood. Roughly eight highly homologous variants made up a TCR beta motif that seemed to typify ankylosing spondylitis blood. Peripheral blood samples showed relatively rare disease-linked clones, and these clones were CD8+.

Germline lookup yields CDR1 SGHTA and CDR2 FQGNSA. V was shortened by 0 bases and J by 2 bases, with 5 bases between the two germline ends. The CDR3 totals 14 residues. This sequence joins TRBV7-2 and TRBJ1-5, with D uncertain. The source material was blood, either unsorted or a sorted T cell fraction (not recorded which). The sequence was collected from a male donor with ankylosing spondylitis. CDR3 nucleotides: TGTGCCAGCAGCTTAGCCGAGGGCAATCAGCCCCAGCATTTT. Its translation is CASSLAEGNQPQHF.